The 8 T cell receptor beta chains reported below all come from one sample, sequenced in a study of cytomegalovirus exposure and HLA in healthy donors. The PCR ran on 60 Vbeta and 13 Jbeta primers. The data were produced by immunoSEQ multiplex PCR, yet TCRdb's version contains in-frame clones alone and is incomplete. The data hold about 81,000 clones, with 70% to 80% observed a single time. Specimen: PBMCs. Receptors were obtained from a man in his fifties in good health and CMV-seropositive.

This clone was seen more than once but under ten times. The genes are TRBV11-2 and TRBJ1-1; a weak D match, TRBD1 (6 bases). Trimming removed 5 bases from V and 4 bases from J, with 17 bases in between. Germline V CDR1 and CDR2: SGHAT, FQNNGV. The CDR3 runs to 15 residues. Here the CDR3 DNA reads TGTGCCAGCAGCGATATTAATCGAGGGGGCACTGAAGCTTTCTTT. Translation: CASSDINRGGTEAFF. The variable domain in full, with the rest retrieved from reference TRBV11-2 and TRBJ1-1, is EAGVAQSPRYKIIEKRQSVAFWCNPISGHATLYWYQQILGQGPKLLIQFQNNGVVDDSQLPKDRFSAERLKGVDSTLKIQPAKLEDSAVYLCASSDINRGGTEAFFGQGTRLTVV.

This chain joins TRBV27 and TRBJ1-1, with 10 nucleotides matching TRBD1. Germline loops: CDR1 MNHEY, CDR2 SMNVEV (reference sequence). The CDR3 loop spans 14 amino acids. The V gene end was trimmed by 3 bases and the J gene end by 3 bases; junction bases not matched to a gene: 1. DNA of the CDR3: TGTGCCAGCAGTTTTGGGACAGGGGACACTGAAGCTTTCTTT. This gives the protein CASSFGTGDTEAFF.

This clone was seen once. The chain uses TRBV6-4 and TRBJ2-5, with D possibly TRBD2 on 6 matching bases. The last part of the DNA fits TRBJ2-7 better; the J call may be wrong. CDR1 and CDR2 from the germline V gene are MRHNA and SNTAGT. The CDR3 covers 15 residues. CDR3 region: CASSEQGAGPYEQYF. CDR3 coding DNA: TGTGCCAGCAGTGAGCAGGGCGCGGGGCCCTACGAGCAGTACTTC.

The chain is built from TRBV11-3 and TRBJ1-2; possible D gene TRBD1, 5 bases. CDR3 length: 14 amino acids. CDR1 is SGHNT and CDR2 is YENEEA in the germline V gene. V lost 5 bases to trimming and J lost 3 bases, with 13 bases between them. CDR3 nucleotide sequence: TGTGCCAGCAGCCCCGGGGGTTTGGACTATGGCTACACCTTC. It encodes CASSPGGLDYGYTF.

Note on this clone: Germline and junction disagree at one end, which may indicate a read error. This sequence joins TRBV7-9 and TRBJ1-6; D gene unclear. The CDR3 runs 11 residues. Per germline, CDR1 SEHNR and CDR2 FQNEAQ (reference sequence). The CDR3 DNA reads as TGTTCCAGCAGCTCGAATTCACCCCTCCACTTT. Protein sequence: CSSSSNSPLHF.

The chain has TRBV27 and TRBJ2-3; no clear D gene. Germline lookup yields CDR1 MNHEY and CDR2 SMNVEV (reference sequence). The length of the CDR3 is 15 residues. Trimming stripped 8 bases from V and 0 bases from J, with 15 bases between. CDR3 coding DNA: TGTGCCAGCTCCTTATTCTCCACTAGCACAGATACGCAGTATTTT. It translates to CASSLFSTSTDTQYF.

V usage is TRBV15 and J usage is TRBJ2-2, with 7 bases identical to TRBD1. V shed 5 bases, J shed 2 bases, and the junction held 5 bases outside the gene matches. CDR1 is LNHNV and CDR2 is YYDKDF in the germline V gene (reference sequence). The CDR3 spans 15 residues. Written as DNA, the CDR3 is TGTGCCACCAGCTTGGGACAGACTAACACCGGGGAGCTGTTTTTT. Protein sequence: CATSLGQTNTGELFF.

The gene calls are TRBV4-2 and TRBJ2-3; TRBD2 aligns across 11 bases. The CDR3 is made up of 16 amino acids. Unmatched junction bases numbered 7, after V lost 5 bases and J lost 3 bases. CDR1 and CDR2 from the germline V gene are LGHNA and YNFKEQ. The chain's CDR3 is CASSELAGVGTDTQYF. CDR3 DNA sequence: TGTGCCAGCAGCGAACTAGCGGGAGTCGGTACAGATACGCAGTATTTT.